This is a list of T cell receptor beta chains from one sample in a study of blood T cell repertoires in COVID-19. Method: immunoSEQ multiplex PCR; TCRdb's copy keeps in-frame clones and lacks some. The sample shows around 200,000 clones, 80% to 90% of them seen only once. The sequenced sample consisted of peripheral blood. The receptors derive from a man in his sixties who had recovered from COVID-19. Each CDR3 is given with its conserved first and last residue. D genes are given only for firm matches. A row's size may be missing; if present it is once, few, many or a size class.

D gene	clone size	V gene	J gene	CDR3 DNA	CDR3 protein
-	-	TRBV4-2	TRBJ2-1	TGTGCCAGCAGCCAGATTCAGGTGAATGAGCAGTTCTTC	CASSQIQVNEQFF
TRBD1	-	TRBV28	TRBJ2-5	TGTGCCAGCAGTTTCCAACCGACAGGGTTACCGGGGACCCAGTACTTC	CASSFQPTGLPGTQYF
TRBD1	few	TRBV10-2	TRBJ2-5	TGCGCCAGCAGTGAGTCGGGACAGGTAGAGACCCAGTACTTC	CASSESGQVETQYF
-	-	TRBV5-4	TRBJ2-2	TGTGCCAGCAGCCCACCAACCGCCCCTGCGGGCACCGGGGAGCTGTTTTTT	CASSPPTAPAGTGELFF
-	-	TRBV21-1	TRBJ1-1	TGTGCCAGCAGCAAAGGAGGGCCGGGACACCCGTTTAGTTTTGTTGAGAACACTGAAGCTTTCTTT	CASSKGGPGHPFSFVENTEAFF
TRBD1	-	TRBV6-5	TRBJ2-7	TGTGCCAGCAGTTTCGATACAGGGGGCGGATACGAGCAGTACTTC	CASSFDTGGGYEQYF
-	-	TRBV5-1	TRBJ2-7	TGCGCCAGCAGCCCCGGAGGCCCGAGCTCCTACGAGCAGTACTTC	CASSPGGPSSYEQYF
-	-	TRBV30	TRBJ1-6	TGTGCCTGGAGTTCGGGGACACCCCTCCACTTT	CAWSSGTPLHF
-	-	TRBV10-3	TRBJ2-7	TGTGCCATCAGTTACTCCGGGACTGGCCACGAGCAGTACTTC	CAISYSGTGHEQYF
TRBD1	-	TRBV28	TRBJ1-1	TGTGCCAGCACTAAGTCAGGGGGTCGGCTTACTGAAGCTTTCTTT	CASTKSGGRLTEAFF
TRBD1	once	TRBV4-1	TRBJ2-4	TGCGCCAGCAGCCAAGATGGAGGCAACCCGGGACAGGGGGGAAACATTCAGTACTTC	CASSQDGGNPGQGGNIQYF
-	-	TRBV6-6	TRBJ2-1	TGTGCCAGCCAAATGGGGGGTGAGCAGTTCTTC	CASQMGGEQFF
-	-	TRBV12-3/TRBV12-4	TRBJ1-2	TGTGCCAGCAGTTTCTCGGACTATGGCTACACCTTC	CASSFSDYGYTF
TRBD1	few	TRBV7-2	TRBJ2-7	TGTGCCAGCAGCTTACAGACAGGGGAAGGGTACGAGCAGTACTTC	CASSLQTGEGYEQYF
-	-	TRBV5-1	TRBJ2-1	TGCGCCAGCACCATTGGAGGGACCGCCAGAGCGTCGGATGAGCAGTTCTTC	CASTIGGTARASDEQFF
TRBD1	-	TRBV18	TRBJ1-4	TGTGCCAGCTCACCACCCCAGGGGGCGGAAAAACTGTTTTTT	CASSPPQGAEKLFF
-	-	TRBV7-2	TRBJ1-4	TGTGCCAGCAGCTTCACGAGGTCGAGTGAAAAACTGTTTTTT	CASSFTRSSEKLFF
-	-	TRBV29-1	TRBJ2-7	TGCAGCGTAGTTAAGAGTGACGAGCAGTACTTC	CSVVKSDEQYF
TRBD1	-	TRBV28	TRBJ1-5	TGTGCCAGCAGTTTGGACAGGAATCAGCCCCAGCATTTT	CASSLDRNQPQHF
-	-	TRBV28	TRBJ1-2	TGTGCCAGCAGTCCCGGAGGGGGGGCCGGCTACACCTTC	CASSPGGGAGYTF
-	-	TRBV6-6	TRBJ1-1	TGTGCCAGCAGACCATGGACAGAGACTGTGGGTACTGAAGCTTTCTTT	CASRPWTETVGTEAFF
-	-	TRBV12-5	TRBJ2-1	TGTGCTAGTGGCCCGACTAGTCCCCTCGGTTCCTACAATGAGCAGTTCTTC	CASGPTSPLGSYNEQFF
TRBD1	once	TRBV10-3	TRBJ1-2	TGTGCCATCAGTGCTAGACAGGGAACTAACTATGGCTACACCTTC	CAISARQGTNYGYTF
-	-	TRBV3-1/TRBV3-2	TRBJ1-1	TGTGCCAGCAGCCAAGGTACAGGTTACACTGAAGCTTTCTTT	CASSQGTGYTEAFF
-	-	TRBV24-1	TRBJ2-7	TGTGCCACCAGTGATTTGAGGCAGGGGACCTACGAGCAGTACTTC	CATSDLRQGTYEQYF
-	-	TRBV6-1	TRBJ1-2	TGTGCCAGCAGTGAAGAGGGGAGGGCCTATGGCTACACCTTC	CASSEEGRAYGYTF
TRBD1	-	TRBV15	TRBJ2-7	TGTGCCACCAGCAGGCTGACAGGGGACGAGCAGTACTTC	CATSRLTGDEQYF
-	-	TRBV15	TRBJ1-4	TGTGCCACCAGCAGAGATCGGAGTAATGAAAAACTGTTTTTT	CATSRDRSNEKLFF